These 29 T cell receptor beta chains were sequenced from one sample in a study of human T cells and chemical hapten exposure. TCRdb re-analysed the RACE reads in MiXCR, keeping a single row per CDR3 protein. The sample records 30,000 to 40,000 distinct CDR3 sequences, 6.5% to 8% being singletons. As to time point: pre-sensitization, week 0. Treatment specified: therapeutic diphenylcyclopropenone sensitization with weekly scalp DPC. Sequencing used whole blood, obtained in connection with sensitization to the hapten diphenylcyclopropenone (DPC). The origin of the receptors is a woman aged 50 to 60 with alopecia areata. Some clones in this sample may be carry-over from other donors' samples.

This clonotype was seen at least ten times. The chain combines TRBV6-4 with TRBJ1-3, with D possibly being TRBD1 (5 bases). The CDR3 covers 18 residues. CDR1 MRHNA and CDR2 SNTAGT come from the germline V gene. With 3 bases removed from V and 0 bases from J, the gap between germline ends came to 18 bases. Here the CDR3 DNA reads TGTGCCAGCAGTGAGGCAGGGCACACCTTCCTCTCTGGAAACACCATATATTTT. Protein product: CASSEAGHTFLSGNTIYF.

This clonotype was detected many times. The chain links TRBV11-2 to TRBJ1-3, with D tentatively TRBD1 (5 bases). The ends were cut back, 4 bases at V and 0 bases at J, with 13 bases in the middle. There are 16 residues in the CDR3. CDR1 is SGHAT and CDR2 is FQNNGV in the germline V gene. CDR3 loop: CASSSYRIYSGNTIYF. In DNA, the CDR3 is TGTGCCAGCAGCTCGTACAGGATCTACTCTGGAAACACCATATATTTT.

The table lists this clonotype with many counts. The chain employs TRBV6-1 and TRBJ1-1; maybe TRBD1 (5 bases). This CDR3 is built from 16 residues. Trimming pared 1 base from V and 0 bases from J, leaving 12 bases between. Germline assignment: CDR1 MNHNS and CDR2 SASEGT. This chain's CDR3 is CASSEGTGPLNTEAFF. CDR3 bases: TGTGCCAGCAGTGAAGGGACGGGGCCCTTGAACACTGAAGCTTTCTTT.

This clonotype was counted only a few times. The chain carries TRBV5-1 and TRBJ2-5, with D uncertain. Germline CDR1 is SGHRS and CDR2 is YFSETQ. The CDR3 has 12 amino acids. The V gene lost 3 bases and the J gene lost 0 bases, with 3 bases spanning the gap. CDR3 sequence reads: CASSWDQETQYF. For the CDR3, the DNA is TGCGCCAGCAGCTGGGACCAAGAGACCCAGTACTTC.

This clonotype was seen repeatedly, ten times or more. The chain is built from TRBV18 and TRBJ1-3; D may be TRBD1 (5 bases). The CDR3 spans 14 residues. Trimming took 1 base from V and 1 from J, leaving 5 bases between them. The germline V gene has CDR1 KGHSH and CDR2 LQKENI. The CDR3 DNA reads TGTGCCAGCTCACCACAGGGGTCTGGAAACACCATATATTTT. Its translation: CASSPQGSGNTIYF. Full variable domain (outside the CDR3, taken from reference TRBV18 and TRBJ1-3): NAGVMQNPRHLVRRRGQEARLRCSPMKGHSHVYWYRQLPEEGLKFMVYLQKENIIDESGMPKERFSAEFPKEGPSILRIQQVVRGDSAAYFCASSPQGSGNTIYFGEGSWLTVV.

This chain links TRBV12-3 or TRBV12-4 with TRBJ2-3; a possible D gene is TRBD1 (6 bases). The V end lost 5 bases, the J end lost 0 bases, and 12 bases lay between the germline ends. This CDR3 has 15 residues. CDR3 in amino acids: CASSQRGSSTDTQYF. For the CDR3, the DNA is TGTGCCAGCAGTCAAAGGGGGTCCAGCACAGATACGCAGTATTTT.

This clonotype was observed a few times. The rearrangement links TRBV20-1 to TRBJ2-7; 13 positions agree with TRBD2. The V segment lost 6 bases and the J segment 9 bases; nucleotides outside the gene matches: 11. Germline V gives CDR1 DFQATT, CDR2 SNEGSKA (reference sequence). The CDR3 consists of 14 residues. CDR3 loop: CSAGLAGAGAAQYF. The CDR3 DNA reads TGCAGTGCCGGACTAGCGGGAGCGGGGGCGGCGCAGTACTTC.

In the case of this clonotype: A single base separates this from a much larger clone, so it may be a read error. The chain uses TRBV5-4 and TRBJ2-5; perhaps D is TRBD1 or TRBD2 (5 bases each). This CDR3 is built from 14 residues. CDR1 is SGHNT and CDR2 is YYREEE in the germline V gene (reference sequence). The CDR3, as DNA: TGTACCAGCAGCCCCCGGGGCGAGGGAGAGACCCAGTACTTC. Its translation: CTSSPRGEGETQYF. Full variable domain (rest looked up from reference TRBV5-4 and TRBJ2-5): ETGVTQSPTHLIKTRGQQVTLRCSSQSGHNTVSWYQQALGQGPQFIFQYYREEENGRGNFPPRFSGLQFPNYSSELNVNALELDDSALYLCTSSPRGEGETQYFGPGTRLLVL.

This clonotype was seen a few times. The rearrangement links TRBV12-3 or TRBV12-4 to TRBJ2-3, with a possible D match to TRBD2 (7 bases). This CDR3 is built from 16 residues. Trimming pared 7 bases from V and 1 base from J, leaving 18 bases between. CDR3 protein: CASTPSGGSGTDTQYF. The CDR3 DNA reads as TGTGCCAGCACCCCATCGGGGGGCTCGGGCACAGATACGCAGTATTTT.

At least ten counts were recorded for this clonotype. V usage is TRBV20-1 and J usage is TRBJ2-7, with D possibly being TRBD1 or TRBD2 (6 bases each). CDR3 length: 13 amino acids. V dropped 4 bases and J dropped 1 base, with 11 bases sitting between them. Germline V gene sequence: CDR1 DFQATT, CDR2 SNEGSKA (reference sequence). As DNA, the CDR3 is TGCAGTGCTATTGGGGGGCCGTCCTACGAGCAGTACTTC. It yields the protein CSAIGGPSYEQYF.

CDR3 nucleotides: TGTGCCTGGAGTCCTAGGCGCGGGAACACAGATACGCAGTATTTT. This translates into CAWSPRRGNTDTQYF. The V and J genes are TRBV30 and TRBJ2-3; tentatively, D is TRBD2 (6 bases). CDR1 and CDR2 (germline): GTSNPN, SVGIG (reference sequence). This CDR3 comprises 15 residues. Trimming took 2 bases from V and 2 from J, leaving 14 bases between them.

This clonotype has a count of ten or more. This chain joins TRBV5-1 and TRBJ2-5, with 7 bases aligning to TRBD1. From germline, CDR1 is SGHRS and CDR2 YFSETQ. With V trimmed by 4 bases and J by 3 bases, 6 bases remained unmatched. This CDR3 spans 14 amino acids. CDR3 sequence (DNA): TGCGCCAGCAGCATTGGACAGGCTAAAGAGACCCAGTACTTC. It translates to CASSIGQAKETQYF.

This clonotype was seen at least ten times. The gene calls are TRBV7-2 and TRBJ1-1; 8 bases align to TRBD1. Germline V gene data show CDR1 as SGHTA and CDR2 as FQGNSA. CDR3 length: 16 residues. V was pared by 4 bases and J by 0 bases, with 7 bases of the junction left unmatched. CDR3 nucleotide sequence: TGTGCCAGCAGCTCCGATCGACAGGGGATGAACACTGAAGCTTTCTTT. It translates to CASSSDRQGMNTEAFF.

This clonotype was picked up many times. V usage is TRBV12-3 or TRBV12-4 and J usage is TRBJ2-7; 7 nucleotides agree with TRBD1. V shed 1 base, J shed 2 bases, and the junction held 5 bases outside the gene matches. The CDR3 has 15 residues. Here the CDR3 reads CASSLGRQGPYEQYF. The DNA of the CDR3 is TGTGCCAGCAGTTTAGGGAGACAGGGCCCCTACGAGCAGTACTTC.

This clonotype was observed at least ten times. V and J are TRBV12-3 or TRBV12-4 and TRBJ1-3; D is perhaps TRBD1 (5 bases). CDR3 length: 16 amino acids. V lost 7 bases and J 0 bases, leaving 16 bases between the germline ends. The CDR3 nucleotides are TGTGCCAGCACCTGGGGCGTTACTCTCTCTGGAAACACCATATATTTT. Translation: CASTWGVTLSGNTIYF.

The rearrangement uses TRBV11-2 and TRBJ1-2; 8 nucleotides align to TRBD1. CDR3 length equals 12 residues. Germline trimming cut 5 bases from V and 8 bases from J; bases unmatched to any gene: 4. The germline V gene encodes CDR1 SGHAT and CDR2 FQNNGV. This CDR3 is CASSRQGQGYTF. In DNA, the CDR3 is TGTGCCAGCAGCAGACAGGGGCAAGGCTACACCTTC.

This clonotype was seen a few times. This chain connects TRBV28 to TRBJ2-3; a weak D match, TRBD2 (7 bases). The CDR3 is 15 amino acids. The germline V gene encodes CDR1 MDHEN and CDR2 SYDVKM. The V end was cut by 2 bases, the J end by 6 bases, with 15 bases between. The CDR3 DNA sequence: TGTGCCAGCAGTTTAGGGGGGGCCAGTTTGGATACGCAGTATTTT. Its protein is CASSLGGASLDTQYF.

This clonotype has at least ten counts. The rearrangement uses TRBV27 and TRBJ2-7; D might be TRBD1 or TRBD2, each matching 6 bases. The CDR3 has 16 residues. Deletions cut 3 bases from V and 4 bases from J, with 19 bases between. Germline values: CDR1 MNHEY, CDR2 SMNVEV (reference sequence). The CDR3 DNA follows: TGTGCCAGCAGTTTTAAACCCGGGGGCGCGGTGTACGAGCAGTACTTC. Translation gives CASSFKPGGAVYEQYF.

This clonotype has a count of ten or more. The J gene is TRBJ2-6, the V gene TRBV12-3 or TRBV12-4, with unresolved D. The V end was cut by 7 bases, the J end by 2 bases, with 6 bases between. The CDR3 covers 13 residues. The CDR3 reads CASTRPGANVLTF. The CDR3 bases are TGTGCCAGCACCAGGCCTGGGGCCAACGTCCTGACTTTC.

CDR3 sequence (DNA): TGTGCCAGCAGTTTATGGGGGCCCGGCTACACCTTC. This encodes CASSLWGPGYTF. The V and J genes are TRBV28 and TRBJ1-2; D possibly corresponds to TRBD1 (5 bases). The CDR3 is 12 residues long. The V end lost 0 bases, the J end lost 8 bases, and 7 bases lay between the germline ends. Germline V gives CDR1 MDHEN, CDR2 SYDVKM.

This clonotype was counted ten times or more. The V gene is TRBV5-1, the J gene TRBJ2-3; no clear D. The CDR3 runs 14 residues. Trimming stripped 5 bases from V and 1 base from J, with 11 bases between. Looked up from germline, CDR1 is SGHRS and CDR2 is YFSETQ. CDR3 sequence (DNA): TGCGCCAGCAGTCCCGGAAGCCGCACAGATACGCAGTATTTT. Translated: CASSPGSRTDTQYF.

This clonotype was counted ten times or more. CDR3 sequence: CASSRDRAWGTEAFF. The CDR3 bases are TGTGCCAGCAGCCGGGACAGGGCATGGGGCACTGAAGCTTTCTTT. The rearrangement uses TRBV11-2 and TRBJ1-1, with 9 bases that match TRBD1. Germline CDR1 and CDR2: SGHAT and FQNNGV. This CDR3 contains 15 residues. V lost 5 bases and J lost 4; bases outside the gene matches: 8.

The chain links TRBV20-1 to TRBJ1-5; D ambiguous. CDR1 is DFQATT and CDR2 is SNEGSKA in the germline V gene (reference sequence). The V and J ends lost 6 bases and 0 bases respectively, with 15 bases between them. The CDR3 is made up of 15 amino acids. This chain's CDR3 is CSANFQRHSNQPQHF. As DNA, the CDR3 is TGCAGTGCAAATTTTCAACGGCATAGCAATCAGCCCCAGCATTTT.

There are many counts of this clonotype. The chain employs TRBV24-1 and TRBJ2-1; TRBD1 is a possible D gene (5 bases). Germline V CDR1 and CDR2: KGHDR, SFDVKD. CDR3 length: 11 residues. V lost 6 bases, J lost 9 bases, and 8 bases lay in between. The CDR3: CATSQGGEQFF. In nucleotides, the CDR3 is TGTGCCACCAGTCAGGGCGGTGAGCAGTTCTTC.

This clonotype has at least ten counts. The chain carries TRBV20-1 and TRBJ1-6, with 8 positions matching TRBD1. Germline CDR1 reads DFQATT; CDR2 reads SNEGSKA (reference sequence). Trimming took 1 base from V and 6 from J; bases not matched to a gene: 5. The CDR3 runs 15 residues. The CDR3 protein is CSARAPTGVNSPLHF. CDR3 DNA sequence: TGCAGTGCTAGAGCCCCGACAGGGGTTAATTCACCCCTCCACTTT.

CDR3 DNA sequence: TGCGCCAGCAGCCCCGGATCGAACACTGAAGCTTTCTTT. It yields the protein CASSPGSNTEAFF. The rearrangement uses TRBV5-1 and TRBJ1-1; no clear D gene. V was clipped by 4 bases and J by 1 base, with 8 bases between them. CDR1 SGHRS and CDR2 YFSETQ come from the germline V gene. This CDR3 comprises 13 residues.

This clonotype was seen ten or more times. The CDR3 DNA reads TGCAGCGCTCGAGAACAGGGTGTTTACGAGCAGTACTTC. The encoded protein is CSAREQGVYEQYF. This chain joins TRBV29-1 and TRBJ2-7; possible D gene TRBD1, 6 bases. CDR1 is SQVTM, CDR2 ANQGSEA, per germline. The CDR3 covers 13 residues. V lost 7 bases and J 4 bases, leaving 17 bases between the germline ends.

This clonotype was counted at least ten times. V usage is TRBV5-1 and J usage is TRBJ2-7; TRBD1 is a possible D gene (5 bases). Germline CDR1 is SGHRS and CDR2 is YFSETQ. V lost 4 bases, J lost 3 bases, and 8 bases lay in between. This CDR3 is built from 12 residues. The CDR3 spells CASSPDSYEQYF. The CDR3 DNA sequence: TGCGCCAGCAGCCCTGACAGCTACGAGCAGTACTTC.

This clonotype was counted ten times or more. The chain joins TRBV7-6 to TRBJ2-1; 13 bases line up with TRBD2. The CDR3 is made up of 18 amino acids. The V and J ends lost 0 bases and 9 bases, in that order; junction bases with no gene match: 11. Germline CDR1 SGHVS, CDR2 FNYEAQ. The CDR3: CASSLASITSGRAGEQFF. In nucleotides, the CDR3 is TGTGCCAGCAGCTTAGCCTCGATAACTAGCGGGAGGGCCGGTGAGCAGTTCTTC. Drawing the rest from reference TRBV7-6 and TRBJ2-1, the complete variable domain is GAGVSQSPRYKVTKRGQDVALRCDPISGHVSLYWYRQALGQGPEFLTYFNYEAQQDKSGLPNDRFSAERPEGSISTLTIQRTEQRDSAMYRCASSLASITSGRAGEQFFGPGTRLTVL.